The 7 T cell receptor beta chains below all came from one sample that was sequenced in a study of blood T cell repertoires in COVID-19. Data came from immunoSEQ multiplex PCR; TCRdb stores just in-frame clones and leaves some out. Counted here are tens of thousands of clones, approximately 88% occurring once; the ten biggest clones make up approximately 34%. Sequencing input: peripheral blood. The receptors stem from a woman of 80 years or more with active or convalescent COVID-19.

This chain connects TRBV4-1 to TRBJ2-6, with TRBD1 matching over 10 bases. The CDR3 has 17 amino acids. From germline, CDR1 is MGHRA and CDR2 YSYEKL. J gave up 0 bases and V 4 bases, and 3 bases lay outside the gene matches. CDR3 bases: TGCGCCAGCAGCCCCCGGGACAGGGGCTCTGGGGCCAACGTCCTGACTTTC. Protein product: CASSPRDRGSGANVLTF.

The rearrangement links TRBV5-1 to TRBJ2-7; 10 nucleotides agree with TRBD1. The CDR3 sequence is 17 residues long. The ends lost 2 bases at V and 5 bases at J; junction bases unmatched: 13. Germline CDR1 SGHRS, CDR2 YFSETQ. DNA of the CDR3: TGCGCCAGCAGCTTCGGGACAGGGGCGCTATTAAGCCACGAGCAGTACTTC. It translates to CASSFGTGALLSHEQYF.

This chain joins TRBV19 and TRBJ1-5; a possible D gene is TRBD1 (6 bases). Germline V gene sequence: CDR1 LNHDA, CDR2 SQIVND (reference sequence). V lost 4 bases to trimming and J lost 4 bases, with 8 bases between them. The CDR3 is 13 amino acids. The CDR3 sequence is CASSNTGNQPQHF. The CDR3 bases are TGTGCCAGTAGTAACACAGGGAATCAGCCCCAGCATTTT.

This CDR3 reads CASSGQGGNQPQHF. Written as DNA, the CDR3 is TGTGCCAGCAGTGGGCAGGGTGGCAATCAGCCCCAGCATTTT. The gene calls are TRBV25-1 and TRBJ1-5; D is perhaps TRBD1 (5 bases). The CDR3 contains 14 residues. The germline V gene has CDR1 MGHDK and CDR2 SYGVNS. V gave up 4 bases and J gave up 2 bases, with 9 bases separating them. Supplemented by reference TRBV25-1 and TRBJ1-5, the full variable domain reads EADIYQTPRYLVIGTGKKITLECSQTMGHDKMYWYQQDPGMELHLIHYSYGVNSTEKGDLSSESTVSRIRTEHFPLTLESARPSHTSQYLCASSGQGGNQPQHFGDGTRLSIL.

The V gene is TRBV12-3 or TRBV12-4, the J gene TRBJ2-5, with D unresolved. Trimming shortened V by 2 bases and J by 10 bases, and 8 bases separated the two germline ends. This CDR3 has 11 amino acids. CDR3 region: CASSLLSDQYF. The CDR3 coding sequence is TGTGCCAGCAGTTTACTGAGTGACCAGTACTTC.

CDR3 DNA: TGTGCCAGTAGTATGGGGGGGGTCACTAACGATGAGCAGTTCTTC. This sequence encodes CASSMGGVTNDEQFF. This chain links TRBV19 with TRBJ2-1, with 7 positions matching TRBD2. The CDR3 is 15 amino acids. V trimming: 3 bases; J trimming: 8 bases; junction bases outside the gene matches: 10. From germline, CDR1 is LNHDA and CDR2 SQIVND (reference sequence).

The chain recombines TRBV3-1 (or the pseudogene TRBV3-2) with TRBJ1-2, with unresolved D. The CDR3 spans 15 residues. V lost 11 bases, J lost 4 bases, and 23 bases lay in between. Germline loops: CDR1 LGHDT, CDR2 YNNKEL (reference sequence). The CDR3 protein is CALTGRRQPFYGYTF. CDR3 DNA sequence: TGTGCCCTCACGGGGAGACGGCAACCTTTCTATGGCTACACCTTC.